Listed here is a single TCR beta chain. Authors' data handling: Cell counts per sample came from amplifying reference gene primers. Profiled with immunoSEQ multiplex PCR; TCRdb holds only in-frame clones, not every one. Clone size and V and J calls were adopted from that table, with D and trimming inferred from the DNA. The sample holds around 71,000 clones; over 60% are singletons and the top ten take around 27%. The CDR3 loop spans 20 amino acids. Germline V gives CDR1 LGHNA, CDR2 YSLEER. V dropped 1 base and J dropped 2; count of bases not matched to a gene: 10. The source of the sample is a study of blood T cell repertoires in COVID-19. The overall study: Both acute and convalescent COVID-19 samples were obtained from the United States, Italy and Spain.

The chain is built from TRBV4-3 and TRBJ2-6, with 11 bases lining up with TRBD2. The origin of this receptor is an elderly woman with active or convalescent COVID-19. The sequencing sample was made of peripheral blood. CDR3 sequence: CASSQAPLLAGAAGANVLTF. The CDR3 nucleotides read TGCGCCAGCAGCCAAGCCCCCTTACTAGCGGGGGCTGCTGGGGCCAACGTCCTGACTTTC.